These 9 T cell receptor beta chains came from one sample sequenced in a study of cytomegalovirus exposure and HLA in healthy donors. The table came from immunoSEQ multiplex PCR; TCRdb's copy has only in-frame clones and leaves some out. Of 90,000 or so clones in the sample, approximately 96% are singletons; the top ten hold 0.78%. Sequenced: PBMCs. The receptors derive from a man between 18 and 35 years old in good health and CMV-seronegative.

This clone came up once. The chain is built from TRBV30 and TRBJ2-3, with TRBD2 as a possible D gene (6 bases). CDR1 and CDR2 (germline): GTSNPN, SVGIG (reference sequence). The CDR3 is made up of 13 amino acids. With 1 base removed from V and 8 bases from J, the gap between germline ends came to 13 bases. This chain's CDR3 is CAWSDTSRATQYF. The CDR3 coding sequence is TGTGCCTGGAGTGACACTAGCAGGGCTACGCAGTATTTT. The full variable domain, its missing parts supplied by reference TRBV30 and TRBJ2-3, is SQTIHQWPATLVQPVGSPLSLECTVEGTSNPNLYWYRQAAGRGLQLLFYSVGIGQISSEVPQNLSASRPQDRQFILSSKKLLLSDSGFYLCAWSDTSRATQYFGPGTRLTVL.

The chain has TRBV5-4 and TRBJ2-2; no firm D call. The V gene lost 0 bases and the J gene lost 0 bases, with 6 bases spanning the gap. Germline V CDR1 and CDR2: SGHNT, YYREEE (reference sequence). There are 15 residues in the CDR3. The CDR3 loop is CASSLDRSNTGELFF. CDR3 nucleotide sequence: TGTGCCAGCAGCTTGGACAGATCGAACACCGGGGAGCTGTTTTTT.

The J gene is TRBJ2-1, the V gene TRBV2; D is perhaps TRBD1 (6 bases). The CDR3 has 12 residues. Germline V lookup: CDR1 SNHLY, CDR2 FYNNEI. The ends were cut back, 2 bases at V and 11 bases at J, with 10 bases in the middle. CDR3 amino acids: CASSEWQGKQFF. In nucleotides, the CDR3 is TGTGCCAGCAGTGAATGGCAGGGGAAGCAGTTCTTC. Supplemented by reference TRBV2 and TRBJ2-1, the full variable domain reads EPEVTQTPSHQVTQMGQEVILRCVPISNHLYFYWYRQILGQKVEFLVSFYNNEISEKSEIFDDQFSVERPDGSNFTLKIRSTKLEDSAMYFCASSEWQGKQFFGPGTRLTVL.

The chain carries TRBV20-1 and TRBJ2-7; D gene ambiguous. The V end was cut by 2 bases, the J end by 3 bases, with 5 bases between. CDR1 is DFQATT, CDR2 SNEGSKA, per germline (reference sequence). There are 11 residues in the CDR3. Here the CDR3 reads CSARLVYEQYF. CDR3 sequence (DNA): TGCAGTGCTAGACTAGTCTACGAGCAGTACTTC.

The CDR3: CAWVQGNTIYF. CDR3 DNA sequence: TGTGCCTGGGTTCAGGGAAACACCATATATTTT. The chain recombines TRBV30 with TRBJ1-3; D is unclear. Germline-derived CDR1 and CDR2 are GTSNPN and SVGIG (reference sequence). The V end lost 5 bases, the J end lost 4 bases, and 6 bases lay between the germline ends. The CDR3 runs to 11 residues.

The chain carries TRBV28 and TRBJ2-5, with 13 bases that match TRBD2. J lost 1 base, V lost 6 bases, and 14 bases had no gene match. Germline CDR1 and CDR2: MDHEN and SYDVKM. CDR3 length: 19 amino acids. The DNA of the CDR3 is TGTGCCAGCAGCCTCCTGGAGGGAACTAGCGGGAGGGCCCAAGAGACCCAGTACTTC. Amino acids: CASSLLEGTSGRAQETQYF.

A single count supports this clone. The V and J genes are TRBV7-2 and TRBJ2-1, with TRBD2 as a possible D gene (5 bases). This CDR3 has 13 residues. CDR1 and CDR2 (germline): SGHTA, FQGNSA. Trimming took 4 bases from V and 10 from J, leaving 14 bases between them. For the CDR3, the DNA is TGTGCCAGCAGCTCCCCACAGCTAGCCGAGCAGTTCTTC. This sequence encodes CASSSPQLAEQFF.

The chain couples TRBV19 to TRBJ1-1, with a weak D call TRBD1 (5 bases). This CDR3 is 14 amino acids long. Deletions cut 7 bases from V and 7 bases from J, with 19 bases between. Germline V CDR1 and CDR2: LNHDA, SQIVND (reference sequence). CDR3 in amino acids: CASTPGPGSLEAFF. DNA for the CDR3: TGTGCCAGTACCCCAGGGCCAGGATCCCTTGAAGCTTTCTTT.

CDR3 bases: TGTGCCAGCAGTGTCGGGGTCGATTCCTCTGGAAACACCATATATTTT. This translates into CASSVGVDSSGNTIYF. This rearrangement joins TRBV6-1 to TRBJ1-3; no clear D gene. The CDR3 is 16 residues long. Germline V gene data show CDR1 as MNHNS and CDR2 as SASEGT. The germline V and J ends were trimmed by 4 bases and 0 bases, with 13 bases remaining between them.